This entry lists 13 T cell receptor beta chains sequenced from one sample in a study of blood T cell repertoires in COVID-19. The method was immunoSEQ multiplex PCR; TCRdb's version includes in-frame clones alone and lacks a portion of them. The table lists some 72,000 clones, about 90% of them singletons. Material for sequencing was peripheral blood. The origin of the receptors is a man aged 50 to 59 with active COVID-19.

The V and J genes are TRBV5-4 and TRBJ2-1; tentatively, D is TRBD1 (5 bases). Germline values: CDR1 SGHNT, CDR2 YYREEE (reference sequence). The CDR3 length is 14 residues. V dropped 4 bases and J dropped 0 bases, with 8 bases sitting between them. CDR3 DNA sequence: TGTGCCAGCAGCCGTGACAGCTCCTACAATGAGCAGTTCTTC. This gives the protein CASSRDSSYNEQFF.

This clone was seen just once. CDR3: CASSLDVGPQYF. The CDR3 nucleotides are TGTGCCAGCAGCTTAGACGTTGGCCCGCAGTATTTT. The chain joins TRBV7-2 to TRBJ2-3, with D hard to call. CDR1 and CDR2 (germline): SGHTA, FQGNSA. This CDR3 has 12 amino acids. Trimming stripped 1 base from V and 10 bases from J, with 9 bases between.

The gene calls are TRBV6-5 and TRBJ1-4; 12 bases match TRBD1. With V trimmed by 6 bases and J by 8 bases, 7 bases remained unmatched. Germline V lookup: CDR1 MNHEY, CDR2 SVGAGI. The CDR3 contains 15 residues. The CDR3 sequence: CASSEPGQGAEKLFF. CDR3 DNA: TGTGCCAGCAGCGAGCCGGGACAGGGGGCGGAAAAACTGTTTTTT.

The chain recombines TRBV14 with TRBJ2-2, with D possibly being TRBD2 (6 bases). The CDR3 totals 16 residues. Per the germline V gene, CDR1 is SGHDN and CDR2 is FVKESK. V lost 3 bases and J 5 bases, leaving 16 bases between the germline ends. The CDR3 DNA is TGTGCCAGCAGCCACTTTGCGGGAAAAGGGACCGGGGAGCTGTTTTTT. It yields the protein CASSHFAGKGTGELFF.

Here the CDR3 DNA reads TGTGCCAGCAGTTCCTGGGACAGCACAGCAGTCAACTATGGCTACACCTTC. Amino acid sequence: CASSSWDSTAVNYGYTF. The J gene is TRBJ1-2, the V gene TRBV28; TRBD1 matches at 7 bases. Germline-derived CDR1 and CDR2 are MDHEN and SYDVKM. CDR3 length: 17 residues. V lost 4 bases, J lost 2 bases, and 13 bases stayed unmatched.

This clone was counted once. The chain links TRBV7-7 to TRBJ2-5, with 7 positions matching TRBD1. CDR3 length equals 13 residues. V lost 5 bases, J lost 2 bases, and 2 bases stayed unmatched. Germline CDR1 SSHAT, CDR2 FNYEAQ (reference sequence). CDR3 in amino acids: CASSQDRQETQYF. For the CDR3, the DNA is TGTGCCAGCAGCCAGGACAGGCAAGAGACCCAGTACTTC. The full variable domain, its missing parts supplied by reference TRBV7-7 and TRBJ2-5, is GAGVSQSPRYKVTKRGQDVTLRCDPISSHATLYWYQQALGQGPEFLTYFNYEAQPDKSGLPSDRFSAERPEGSISTLTIQRTEQRDSAMYRCASSQDRQETQYFGPGTRLLVL.

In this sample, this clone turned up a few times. The CDR3 nucleotides read TGTGCCACAGGGACAGGGGGCGAGGTTGATTCACCCCTCCACTTT. It is translated as CATGTGGEVDSPLHF. This rearrangement joins TRBV7-9 to TRBJ1-6, with 12 bases fitting TRBD1. The germline V gene encodes CDR1 SEHNR and CDR2 FQNEAQ (reference sequence). This CDR3 has 15 residues. V trimming: 10 bases; J trimming: 8 bases; junction bases outside the gene matches: 9.

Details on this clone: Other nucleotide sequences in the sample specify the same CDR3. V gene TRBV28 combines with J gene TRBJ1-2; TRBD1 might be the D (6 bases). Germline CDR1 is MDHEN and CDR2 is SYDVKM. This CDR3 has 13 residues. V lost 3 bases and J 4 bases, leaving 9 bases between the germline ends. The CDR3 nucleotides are TGTGCCAGCAGTTTGACAGGAAGCTATGGCTACACCTTC. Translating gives CASSLTGSYGYTF.

The CDR3 protein is CASSPERENDEQFF. The CDR3 DNA is TGTGCCAGCAGCCCCGAGCGGGAGAATGATGAGCAGTTCTTC. The genes are TRBV7-3 and TRBJ2-1, with 8 nucleotides matching TRBD2. Germline CDR1 is SGHTA and CDR2 is FQGTGA. The CDR3 covers 14 residues. J lost 8 bases, V lost 5 bases, and 8 bases had no gene match.

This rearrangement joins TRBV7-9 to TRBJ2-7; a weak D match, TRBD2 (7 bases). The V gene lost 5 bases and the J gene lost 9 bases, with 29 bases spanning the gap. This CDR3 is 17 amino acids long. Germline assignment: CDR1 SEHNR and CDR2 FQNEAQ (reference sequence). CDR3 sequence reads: CASSGARGARLTHGQYF. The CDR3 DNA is TGTGCCAGCAGCGGAGCTCGGGGGGCGCGGCTGACTCACGGGCAGTACTTC.

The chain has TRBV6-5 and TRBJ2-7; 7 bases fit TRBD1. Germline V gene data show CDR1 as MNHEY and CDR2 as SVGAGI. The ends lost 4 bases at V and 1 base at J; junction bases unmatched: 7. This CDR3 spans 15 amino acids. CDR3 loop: CASSSGTANSYEQYF. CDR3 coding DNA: TGTGCCAGCAGTTCTGGGACAGCGAATTCCTACGAGCAGTACTTC.

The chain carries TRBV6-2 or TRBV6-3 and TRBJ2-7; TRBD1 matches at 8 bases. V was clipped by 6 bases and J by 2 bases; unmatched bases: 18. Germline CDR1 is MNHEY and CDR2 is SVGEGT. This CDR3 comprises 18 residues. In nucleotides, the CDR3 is TGTGCCAGCAGCCGACTCCTGCAACAGGGGGGCATCCCCTACGAGCAGTACTTC. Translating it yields CASSRLLQQGGIPYEQYF.

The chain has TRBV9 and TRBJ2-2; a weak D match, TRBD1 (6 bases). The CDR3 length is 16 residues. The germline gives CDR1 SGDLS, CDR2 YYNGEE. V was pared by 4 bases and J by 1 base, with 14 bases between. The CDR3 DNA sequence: TGTGCCAGCAGCTTCGGACAGCTTTTGAACACCGGGGAGCTGTTTTTT. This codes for CASSFGQLLNTGELFF. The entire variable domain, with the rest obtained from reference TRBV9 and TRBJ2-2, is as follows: DSGVTQTPKHLITATGQRVTLRCSPRSGDLSVYWYQQSLDQGLQFLIQYYNGEERAKGNILERFSAQQFPDLHSELNLSSLELGDSALYFCASSFGQLLNTGELFFGEGSRLTVL.